This is a list of T cell receptor beta chains from one sample in a study of cytomegalovirus exposure and HLA in healthy donors. Measured with immunoSEQ multiplex PCR; TCRdb has only the in-frame clones, and not every one. The repertoire holds a few hundred thousand clones, approximately 78% seen once, with around 2.8% in the top ten. Sequencing used PBMCs. These receptors were collected from a man aged 25-40 years in good health and CMV-seronegative. Each CDR3 is given with its conserved first and last residue. The D gene is left open where the match is weak. A row's size may be missing; if present it is once, few, many or a size class.

D gene	clone size	CDR3 length	V gene	J gene	CDR3 protein	CDR3 DNA
.	.	16	TRBV13	TRBJ1-6	CASSLGRGEINSPLHF	TGTGCCAGCAGCTTAGGCCGTGGGGAGATAAATTCACCCCTCCACTTT
TRBD1	.	12	TRBV27	TRBJ2-7	CASWDRQYEQYF	TGTGCCAGCTGGGACAGACAATACGAGCAGTACTTC
TRBD1	.	15	TRBV9	TRBJ2-3	CASSVGQGASDTQYF	TGTGCCAGCAGCGTAGGCCAGGGGGCTTCAGATACGCAGTATTTT
TRBD1	once	15	TRBV5-6	TRBJ2-7	CASSPVTGTGYEQYF	TGTGCCAGCAGCCCTGTGACCGGGACAGGGTACGAGCAGTACTTC
.	.	14	TRBV28	TRBJ2-3	CASSLSPGADTQYF	TGTGCCAGCAGTTTATCCCCAGGTGCAGATACGCAGTATTTT
TRBD2	.	15	TRBV7-8	TRBJ2-7	CASSLAGGGAQEQYF	TGTGCCAGCAGCTTAGCCGGCGGGGGGGCCCAAGAGCAGTACTTC
TRBD2	.	15	TRBV5-4	TRBJ2-5	CATQRGGALQETQYF	TGTGCCACCCAGCGGGGGGGAGCCCTCCAAGAGACCCAGTACTTC
.	.	16	TRBV5-4	TRBJ2-2	CASSSGFRDGTGELFF	TGTGCCAGCAGCTCCGGTTTCAGGGATGGCACCGGGGAGCTGTTTTTT
.	once	13	TRBV10-1	TRBJ2-7	CASSDAGSYEQYF	TGCGCCAGCAGTGATGCAGGGTCCTACGAGCAGTACTTC
TRBD2	.	19	TRBV4-2	TRBJ2-3	CASSPDNLAGGGSTDTQYF	TGTGCCAGCAGCCCAGATAACCTAGCGGGGGGGGGAAGCACAGATACGCAGTATTTT
TRBD1	.	13	TRBV7-9	TRBJ2-2	CASSWDSAGELFF	TGTGCCAGCAGCTGGGACAGCGCCGGGGAGCTGTTTTTT
.	.	15	TRBV2	TRBJ2-3	CASKSLRASTDTQYF	TGTGCCAGCAAGTCGCTCAGGGCCAGCACAGATACGCAGTATTTT
TRBD2	few	15	TRBV7-3	TRBJ2-5	CASSLSGTSAETQYF	TGTGCCAGCAGCTTATCCGGGACTAGCGCAGAGACCCAGTACTTC
.	few	15	TRBV9	TRBJ2-7	CASSVGRGGTYEQYF	TGTGCCAGCAGCGTAGGTCGAGGAGGGACCTACGAGCAGTACTTC
TRBD2	once	15	TRBV27	TRBJ2-7	CASNPSGGAPYEQYF	TGTGCCAGCAATCCTAGCGGGGGGGCCCCCTACGAGCAGTACTTC
.	once	18	TRBV21-1	TRBJ2-6	CASSSSGTGTRGANVLTF	TGTGCCAGCAGCAGTTCCGGGACAGGGACGAGAGGGGCCAACGTCCTGACTTTC
TRBD2	.	15	TRBV6-5	TRBJ2-2	CASRGTSGGAGELFF	TGTGCCAGCAGGGGGACTAGCGGGGGCGCCGGGGAGCTGTTTTTT